One sample yielded the 22 T cell receptor beta chains listed below, sequenced in a study of blood T cells in healthy people across ages. Sample-barcoded 5' priming and a J-beta primer mix drove a second PCR of roughly 6 to 12 cycles. TCRdb called the 5' RACE reads again in MiXCR, with one record for every CDR3 protein. The profile covers hundreds of thousands of distinct CDR3 sequences, with more than 55% appearing a single time and roughly 24% taken by the ten largest. The sequencing sample was made of blood. Receptors originate from a man aged 35 to 55 in good health.

The rearrangement joins TRBV20-1 to TRBJ2-5; perhaps TRBD2 as D (6 bases). V lost 6 bases, J lost 6 bases, and 17 bases lay in between. The length of the CDR3 is 13 residues. Germline CDR1 and CDR2: DFQATT and SNEGSKA (reference sequence). The CDR3 DNA is TGCAGTGCCTACAACGGGGACTTGCAGACCCAGTACTTC. Translated: CSAYNGDLQTQYF.

The chain recombines TRBV28 with TRBJ2-7; D is unclear. V shed 2 bases and J shed 4 bases, with 18 bases lying between them. CDR3 length: 16 amino acids. Germline V gene data show CDR1 as MDHEN and CDR2 as SYDVKM. CDR3: CASSLSPDGYFYEQYF. For the CDR3, the DNA is TGTGCCAGCAGTTTAAGCCCCGACGGCTACTTTTACGAGCAGTACTTC.

With regard to this clonotype: A read error may be the cause here, since a much bigger clone is one base away. The rearrangement joins TRBV3-1 to TRBJ2-7; 7 bases fit TRBD2. Germline CDR1 is LGHDT and CDR2 is YNNKEL (reference sequence). The CDR3 sequence is 13 residues long. The CDR3 loop reads CTSSRGSSYEQYF. For the CDR3, the DNA is TGTACCAGCAGCCGCGGGAGCTCCTACGAGCAGTACTTC.

This clonotype was counted many times. The V call is TRBV5-1, the J call TRBJ2-7; D is perhaps TRBD1 (6 bases). The CDR3 contains 13 residues. Germline CDR1 is SGHRS and CDR2 is YFSETQ. Trimming removed 4 bases from V and 3 bases from J, with 11 bases in between. The CDR3 DNA is TGCGCCAGCAGCATGGGGGACAACTACGAGCAGTACTTC. Its translation is CASSMGDNYEQYF.

The V and J genes are TRBV6-5 and TRBJ2-1; 16 nucleotides align to TRBD2. There are 18 residues in the CDR3. Unmatched junction bases numbered 9, after V lost 0 bases and J lost 10 bases. Germline CDR1 is MNHEY and CDR2 is SVGAGI. The DNA for the CDR3 is TGTGCCAGCAGTTACTCGGAGGGGACTAGCGGGAGGGCGGGGGAGCAGTTCTTC. Amino acids: CASSYSEGTSGRAGEQFF.

This clonotype was detected only a few times. The rearrangement uses TRBV20-1 and TRBJ2-1, with D perhaps matching TRBD1 or TRBD2 (5 bases each). This CDR3 is built from 15 residues. V was trimmed by 3 bases and J by 6 bases, leaving 18 bases between them. Germline CDR1 and CDR2: DFQATT and SNEGSKA (reference sequence). The CDR3 region is CSASRGSGSRNEQFF. The CDR3 region has the DNA TGCAGTGCTAGTAGGGGTTCGGGGTCTCGCAATGAGCAGTTCTTC.

This clonotype was observed a handful of times. V and J are TRBV20-1 and TRBJ2-1, with D uncertain. CDR3 length equals 12 residues. Trimming removed 4 bases at V and 6 bases at J, with 10 bases between. CDR1 and CDR2 from the germline V gene are DFQATT and SNEGSKA (reference sequence). The CDR3 region is CSAIDETNEQFF. The DNA of the CDR3 is TGCAGTGCTATAGACGAAACCAATGAGCAGTTCTTC.

The chain couples TRBV6-5 to TRBJ2-5, with D unresolved. Germline lookup yields CDR1 MNHEY and CDR2 SVGAGI. The CDR3 length is 13 residues. With 2 bases removed from V and 5 bases from J, the gap between germline ends came to 9 bases. CDR3 loop: CASSYGTGETQYF. Here the CDR3 DNA reads TGTGCCAGCAGTTACGGTACTGGCGAGACCCAGTACTTC.

This chain joins TRBV10-3 and TRBJ1-1; 9 positions agree with TRBD1. CDR3 size: 15 residues. V shed 1 base, J shed 7 bases, and the junction held 7 bases outside the gene matches. CDR1 is ENHRY, CDR2 SYGVKD, per germline. The CDR3 coding sequence is TGTGCCATCAGTGAGTACGACAGGGGGATCGATGAAGCTTTCTTT. Its protein is CAISEYDRGIDEAFF.

The CDR3 spells CASSLVTSQDETQYF. As DNA, the CDR3 is TGTGCCAGCAGTTTAGTGACTAGCCAGGACGAGACCCAGTACTTC. The chain combines TRBV12-3 or TRBV12-4 with TRBJ2-5; 7 nucleotides line up with TRBD2. J was trimmed by 5 bases and V by 1 base; bases with no gene match: 7. This CDR3 spans 15 amino acids.

The V and J genes are TRBV7-2 and TRBJ2-1, with D possibly TRBD1 on 6 matching bases. Germline V gene lookup returns CDR1 SGHTA and CDR2 FQGNSA. This CDR3 region has 16 residues. V lost 3 bases and J 8 bases, leaving 20 bases between the germline ends. The CDR3 here is CASSLAGTLPAYEQFF. The CDR3 DNA follows: TGTGCCAGCAGCTTGGCCGGGACACTACCTGCGTATGAGCAGTTCTTC.

This clonotype was detected only a few times. The chain has TRBV25-1 and TRBJ2-7; 9 bases line up with TRBD1. Trimming at V came to 6 bases and at J to 6 bases, leaving 9 bases not matched to a gene. Germline CDR1 is MGHDK and CDR2 is SYGVNS. The CDR3 has 14 amino acids. The CDR3 DNA follows: TGTGCCAGCAGGCACGATAGACAGGGGGGCGAGCAGTACTTC. Its translation: CASRHDRQGGEQYF.

The table lists this clonotype with a few counts. The chain has TRBV14 and TRBJ2-3, with D perhaps matching TRBD2 (6 bases). CDR3 size: 16 residues. Germline CDR1 SGHDN, CDR2 FVKESK. Trimming cost V 1 base and J 1 base, with 12 bases left between them. The CDR3 DNA reads TGTGCCAGCAGCCAAGTGGGGCGGGGACGCACAGATACGCAGTATTTT. Protein sequence: CASSQVGRGRTDTQYF.

The rearrangement uses TRBV7-2 and TRBJ1-2, with TRBD1 identical over 9 bases. Germline loops: CDR1 SGHTA, CDR2 FQGNSA. Trimming at V came to 1 base and at J to 8 bases, leaving 11 bases not matched to a gene. The CDR3 is made up of 16 amino acids. The chain's CDR3 is CASSLGGQGSVQGYTF. The CDR3 nucleotides are TGTGCCAGCAGCTTAGGGGGACAGGGAAGTGTTCAGGGCTACACCTTC.

J is TRBJ2-3 and V is TRBV14; unclear D gene. Germline V lookup: CDR1 SGHDN, CDR2 FVKESK. This CDR3 has 15 amino acids. Between the trimmed V and J ends, which lost 0 bases and 2 bases, there was a span of 9 bases. In DNA, the CDR3 is TGTGCCAGCAGCCAAGATTTTCCTGACACAGATACGCAGTATTTT. It translates to CASSQDFPDTDTQYF.

This clonotype was seen just once. This chain joins TRBV29-1 and TRBJ2-1; D tentatively fits TRBD1 or TRBD2 (5 bases each). The CDR3 spans 17 residues. CDR1 and CDR2 from the germline V gene are SQVTM and ANQGSEA. Trimming shortened V by 2 bases and J by 4 bases, and 21 bases separated the two germline ends. CDR3 loop: CSVERQSRDRRYNEQFF. The CDR3 nucleotides read TGCAGCGTTGAACGACAATCCCGGGACCGCCGATACAATGAGCAGTTCTTC.

This clonotype came up a few times. The gene calls are TRBV7-2 and TRBJ2-5; possibly TRBD1 for D (6 bases). Trimming removed 5 bases at V and 1 base at J, with 11 bases between. CDR3 length: 14 amino acids. Germline V lookup: CDR1 SGHTA, CDR2 FQGNSA. DNA for the CDR3: TGTGCCAGCAGCGGAGGACAGTCCCAAGAGACCCAGTACTTC. Protein sequence: CASSGGQSQETQYF. The full variable domain, completed using reference TRBV7-2 and TRBJ2-5, is GAGVSQSPSNKVTEKGKDVELRCDPISGHTALYWYRQSLGQGLEFLIYFQGNSAPDKSGLPSDRFSAERTGGSVSTLTIQRTQQEDSAVYLCASSGGQSQETQYFGPGTRLLVL.

This chain links TRBV7-2 with TRBJ2-7, with D possibly TRBD2 on 5 matching bases. V was pared by 1 base and J by 0 bases, with 16 bases between. The CDR3 totals 17 residues. Germline CDR1 and CDR2: SGHTA and FQGNSA. The CDR3 loop is CASSLVSGYGSSYEQYF. The CDR3 region has the DNA TGTGCCAGCAGCTTAGTTTCGGGCTATGGGAGCTCCTACGAGCAGTACTTC.

This rearrangement joins TRBV4-1 to TRBJ2-7; D possibly corresponds to TRBD1 (5 bases). CDR1 and CDR2 from the germline V gene are MGHRA and YSYEKL. V was clipped by 2 bases and J by 5 bases, with 16 bases between them. The CDR3 loop spans 15 amino acids. As DNA, the CDR3 is TGCGCCAGCAGCCAACTGGTAGGGGTCGGCGACGAGCAGTACTTC. The encoded protein is CASSQLVGVGDEQYF.

The chain links TRBV11-3 to TRBJ2-5; 11 positions agree with TRBD2. The CDR3 has 17 amino acids. Looked up from germline, CDR1 is SGHNT and CDR2 is YENEEA. V was pared by 3 bases and J by 5 bases, with 11 bases of the junction left unmatched. CDR3 residues: CASSFAGTSGSRETQYF. In DNA, the CDR3 is TGTGCCAGCAGCTTTGCGGGAACTAGCGGGAGTCGGGAGACCCAGTACTTC.

This sequence joins TRBV9 and TRBJ2-4; no reliable D call. V was cut by 4 bases and J by 2 bases, with 22 bases left in between. The CDR3 extends over 18 amino acids. The V gene's germline CDR1 is SGDLS and CDR2 YYNGEE. The CDR3 DNA reads as TGTGCCAGCAGCTCAGACCTGCTCCACCTCGGGCCCAAAAACATTCAGTACTTC. Translated: CASSSDLLHLGPKNIQYF.

The chain combines TRBV9 with TRBJ2-5; D remains unclear. The CDR3 runs 15 residues. CDR1 and CDR2 from the germline V gene are SGDLS and YYNGEE. The V end was cut by 0 bases, the J end by 2 bases, with 11 bases between. The CDR3 reads CASSVATTQQETQYF. For the CDR3, the DNA is TGTGCCAGCAGCGTAGCTACAACTCAACAAGAGACCCAGTACTTC.